Listed below are T cell receptor beta chains from one sample, sequenced in a study of T cells in Graves' hyperthyroidism and ophthalmopathy. TCRdb used MiXCR to reprocess the multiplex PCR reads, holding one entry per CDR3 protein. The profile covers some 350,000 distinct CDR3 sequences, with roughly 25% appearing a single time and around 79% taken by the ten largest. Specimen: blood. These receptor sequences come from a man in his fifties with Graves' hyperthyroidism. Both conserved end residues are part of each CDR3. The order of the fields is clone size, D gene, CDR3 length, V gene, J gene, CDR3 DNA, CDR3 protein. The D gene is left open where the match is weak. Clone size is given for some rows only: seen once, a few or many times, or a class if the clone is expanded.

clone_size: many; d_call: NA; cdr3_length: 12; v_call: TRBV2; j_call: TRBJ1-1; cdr3_nt: TGTGCCAGCAGGCTAGAGGGGACTGAAGCTTTCTTT; cdr3_aa: CASRLEGTEAFF
clone_size: many; d_call: NA; cdr3_length: 15; v_call: TRBV11-2; j_call: TRBJ2-7; cdr3_nt: TGTGCCAGCAGCTTAGTGGGCGGGAAGGGGTACGAGCAGTACTTC; cdr3_aa: CASSLVGGKGYEQYF
clone_size: NA; d_call: TRBD1; cdr3_length: 15; v_call: TRBV3-1; j_call: TRBJ2-2; cdr3_nt: TGTGCCAGCAGCTACGGACAGGGAAGGACTGGGGAGCTGTTTTTT; cdr3_aa: CASSYGQGRTGELFF
clone_size: NA; d_call: TRBD1; cdr3_length: 14; v_call: TRBV7-3; j_call: TRBJ2-1; cdr3_nt: TGTGCCAGCAGCCCGGGACAGGGGGCTAATGAGCAGTTCTTC; cdr3_aa: CASSPGQGANEQFF
clone_size: many; d_call: NA; cdr3_length: 14; v_call: TRBV7-2; j_call: TRBJ1-1; cdr3_nt: TGTGCCAGCAGCTTAGCGGTGGCCAACACTGAAGCTTTCTTT; cdr3_aa: CASSLAVANTEAFF
clone_size: few; d_call: NA; cdr3_length: 13; v_call: TRBV5-1; j_call: TRBJ1-2; cdr3_nt: TGCGCCAGCAGCGGAACAGGGTTGGGTGGCTACACCTTC; cdr3_aa: CASSGTGLGGYTF
clone_size: many; d_call: TRBD2; cdr3_length: 17; v_call: TRBV5-6; j_call: TRBJ2-5; cdr3_nt: TGTGCCAGCACCCCCTCGGTCGTGCGGGAGGGACAAGAGACCCAGTACTTC; cdr3_aa: CASTPSVVREGQETQYF
clone_size: NA; d_call: NA; cdr3_length: 12; v_call: TRBV18; j_call: TRBJ2-5; cdr3_nt: TGTGCCAGCTCACGGGACACGGAGTTGTACCACTTC; cdr3_aa: CASSRDTELYHF
clone_size: NA; d_call: TRBD2; cdr3_length: 15; v_call: TRBV20-1; j_call: TRBJ2-3; cdr3_nt: TGCAGTGCTAGAGACTGGACTAGCGGGGGACCTACGCAGTATTTT; cdr3_aa: CSARDWTSGGPTQYF
clone_size: many; d_call: NA; cdr3_length: 12; v_call: TRBV2; j_call: TRBJ2-1; cdr3_nt: TGTGCCAGCAGTTTTACAGGGAATGAGCAGTTCTTC; cdr3_aa: CASSFTGNEQFF
clone_size: few; d_call: NA; cdr3_length: 13; v_call: TRBV3-1; j_call: TRBJ2-1; cdr3_nt: TGTGCCAGCAGCCAAGCTTATCGCAATGAGCAGTTCTTC; cdr3_aa: CASSQAYRNEQFF
clone_size: many; d_call: TRBD2; cdr3_length: 14; v_call: TRBV7-2; j_call: TRBJ2-7; cdr3_nt: TGTGCCACACACCCCGGCGGGAGGTCCTACGAGCAGTACTTC; cdr3_aa: CATHPGGRSYEQYF
clone_size: NA; d_call: TRBD2; cdr3_length: 16; v_call: TRBV19; j_call: TRBJ2-7; cdr3_nt: TGTGCCAGTAGTATCCCGGGACTAGCGGGATCTAAAGAGCAGTACTTC; cdr3_aa: CASSIPGLAGSKEQYF
clone_size: NA; d_call: NA; cdr3_length: 12; v_call: TRBV10-3; j_call: TRBJ2-1; cdr3_nt: TGTGCCGTCGGGGCAAGGGACAATGAGCAGTTCTTC; cdr3_aa: CAVGARDNEQFF
clone_size: few; d_call: TRBD1; cdr3_length: 15; v_call: TRBV7-9; j_call: TRBJ2-2; cdr3_nt: TGTGCCAGCAGCGCCGGACAGGGAGTCACCGGGGAGCTGTTTTTT; cdr3_aa: CASSAGQGVTGELFF
clone_size: NA; d_call: NA; cdr3_length: 12; v_call: TRBV29-1; j_call: TRBJ1-1; cdr3_nt: TGCAGCGTTGGGGAGTTTAACACTGAAGCTTTCTTT; cdr3_aa: CSVGEFNTEAFF
clone_size: NA; d_call: TRBD1; cdr3_length: 15; v_call: TRBV6-1; j_call: TRBJ1-2; cdr3_nt: TGTGCCAGCAGTGAAGAAAGGGGGCCTTCCTATGGCTACACCTTC; cdr3_aa: CASSEERGPSYGYTF
clone_size: few; d_call: TRBD2; cdr3_length: 17; v_call: TRBV7-2; j_call: TRBJ2-5; cdr3_nt: TGTGCCAGCAGCTTTCGGCTAGCGGGGGGCGTAGAAGAGACCCAGTACTTC; cdr3_aa: CASSFRLAGGVEETQYF
clone_size: few; d_call: NA; cdr3_length: 13; v_call: TRBV12-3/TRBV12-4; j_call: TRBJ1-2; cdr3_nt: TGTGCCAGCAATACCGGACCTGGAGGTGGCTACACCTTC; cdr3_aa: CASNTGPGGGYTF
clone_size: few; d_call: TRBD2; cdr3_length: 16; v_call: TRBV3-1; j_call: TRBJ2-3; cdr3_nt: TGTGCCAGCACGCTAGGGAGGGGCCGTAGCACAGATACGCAGTATTTT; cdr3_aa: CASTLGRGRSTDTQYF
clone_size: NA; d_call: NA; cdr3_length: 15; v_call: TRBV3-1; j_call: TRBJ2-3; cdr3_nt: TGTGCCAGCAGCCAAGTTCTAACAACCACAGATACGCAGTATTTT; cdr3_aa: CASSQVLTTTDTQYF
clone_size: few; d_call: TRBD1; cdr3_length: 14; v_call: TRBV7-3; j_call: TRBJ2-7; cdr3_nt: TGTGCCAGCAGCCGCCGGGACAGTGTTAACGAGCAGTACTTC; cdr3_aa: CASSRRDSVNEQYF
clone_size: many; d_call: NA; cdr3_length: 16; v_call: TRBV7-2; j_call: TRBJ2-3; cdr3_nt: TGTGCCAGCAGCTCGTCTCTTGTCGGGGGCACAGATACGCAGTATTTT; cdr3_aa: CASSSSLVGGTDTQYF
clone_size: few; d_call: TRBD2; cdr3_length: 14; v_call: TRBV6-1; j_call: TRBJ2-2; cdr3_nt: TGTGCCAGTCGACTAGCGGCATACACCGGGGAGCTGTTTTTT; cdr3_aa: CASRLAAYTGELFF
clone_size: many; d_call: TRBD2; cdr3_length: 15; v_call: TRBV5-1; j_call: TRBJ2-3; cdr3_nt: TGCGCCAGCAGCTCAGGGACTAGCACGTACGATACGCAGTATTTT; cdr3_aa: CASSSGTSTYDTQYF
clone_size: few; d_call: TRBD2; cdr3_length: 15; v_call: TRBV27; j_call: TRBJ2-3; cdr3_nt: TGTGCCAGCAGTTTATCAGCGGGAGGGTTGGATACGCAGTATTTT; cdr3_aa: CASSLSAGGLDTQYF
clone_size: few; d_call: TRBD1; cdr3_length: 14; v_call: TRBV7-3; j_call: TRBJ2-5; cdr3_nt: TGTGCCAGCAGCTCGACAGGGAGTGCGGAGACCCAGTACTTC; cdr3_aa: CASSSTGSAETQYF
clone_size: many; d_call: NA; cdr3_length: 11; v_call: TRBV3-1; j_call: TRBJ2-1; cdr3_nt: TGTGCCAGCAGCCAAGAAGTCGAGCAGTTCTTC; cdr3_aa: CASSQEVEQFF
clone_size: NA; d_call: TRBD2; cdr3_length: 15; v_call: TRBV6-1; j_call: TRBJ2-5; cdr3_nt: TGTGCCAGCAGGGTCCTAGCGGGAGGAAAAGAGACCCAGTACTTC; cdr3_aa: CASRVLAGGKETQYF
clone_size: NA; d_call: NA; cdr3_length: 14; v_call: TRBV6-5; j_call: TRBJ2-5; cdr3_nt: TGTGCCAGCAGTTACCAGATTGGGGGGGAGACCCAGTACTTC; cdr3_aa: CASSYQIGGETQYF
clone_size: NA; d_call: TRBD2; cdr3_length: 14; v_call: TRBV9; j_call: TRBJ2-7; cdr3_nt: TGTGCCAGCAGCGTAGTGCCTAGCGGGTACGAGCAGTACTTC; cdr3_aa: CASSVVPSGYEQYF
clone_size: many; d_call: TRBD2; cdr3_length: 14; v_call: TRBV5-1; j_call: TRBJ2-7; cdr3_nt: TGCGCCAGCAGTCTACTAGCGGGAGGGAACGAGCAGTACTTC; cdr3_aa: CASSLLAGGNEQYF
clone_size: few; d_call: NA; cdr3_length: 13; v_call: TRBV7-9; j_call: TRBJ1-1; cdr3_nt: TGTGCCAGCAGCCCCGACGGCTTCACTGAAGCTTTCTTT; cdr3_aa: CASSPDGFTEAFF
clone_size: NA; d_call: NA; cdr3_length: 16; v_call: TRBV5-1; j_call: TRBJ1-4; cdr3_nt: TGCGCCAGCAGTCGTGGGGTCGGGGGGACTAATGAAAAACTGTTTTTT; cdr3_aa: CASSRGVGGTNEKLFF
clone_size: few; d_call: NA; cdr3_length: 12; v_call: TRBV7-3; j_call: TRBJ2-1; cdr3_nt: TGTGCCAGCAGCTTAACCCAGAATGAGCAGTTCTTC; cdr3_aa: CASSLTQNEQFF
clone_size: NA; d_call: NA; cdr3_length: 15; v_call: TRBV7-3; j_call: TRBJ2-5; cdr3_nt: TGTGCCAGCAGCTTTTCTCTTCTAGGCCAAGAGACCCAGTACTTC; cdr3_aa: CASSFSLLGQETQYF
clone_size: NA; d_call: NA; cdr3_length: 14; v_call: TRBV27; j_call: TRBJ1-3; cdr3_nt: TGTGCCAGCATCCCGGTCCACTCTGGAAACACCATATATTTT; cdr3_aa: CASIPVHSGNTIYF
clone_size: NA; d_call: NA; cdr3_length: 14; v_call: TRBV7-2; j_call: TRBJ2-7; cdr3_nt: TGTGCCAGCAGCTCGGACACCAGCTCCTACGAGCAGTACTTC; cdr3_aa: CASSSDTSSYEQYF
clone_size: once; d_call: NA; cdr3_length: 13; v_call: TRBV27; j_call: TRBJ2-1; cdr3_nt: TGTGCCAGCAACCTTAATCCCGGGGGTCGGCAGTTCTTC; cdr3_aa: CASNLNPGGRQFF
clone_size: NA; d_call: NA; cdr3_length: 16; v_call: TRBV5-6; j_call: TRBJ2-1; cdr3_nt: TGTGCCAGCAGCTTGGGAAGGCTAGCTGAGTACAATGAGCAGTTCTTC; cdr3_aa: CASSLGRLAEYNEQFF
clone_size: NA; d_call: NA; cdr3_length: 17; v_call: TRBV11-2; j_call: TRBJ2-3; cdr3_nt: TGTGCCAGCAGCTTATCCCGCGCCAGTCCTCACACAGATACGCAGTATTTT; cdr3_aa: CASSLSRASPHTDTQYF
clone_size: NA; d_call: NA; cdr3_length: 12; v_call: TRBV15; j_call: TRBJ2-7; cdr3_nt: TGTGCCACCAGCAGTCAGGGGTACGAGCAGTACTTC; cdr3_aa: CATSSQGYEQYF
clone_size: NA; d_call: NA; cdr3_length: 12; v_call: TRBV19; j_call: TRBJ1-4; cdr3_nt: TGTGCCAGCAGGGACCTCTCTGAAAAACTGTTTTTT; cdr3_aa: CASRDLSEKLFF
clone_size: many; d_call: TRBD2; cdr3_length: 17; v_call: TRBV5-1; j_call: TRBJ2-1; cdr3_nt: TGCGCCAGCAGCTTGGAGGCTAGCGGGAGCACTTACAATGAGCAGTTCTTC; cdr3_aa: CASSLEASGSTYNEQFF
clone_size: few; d_call: TRBD2; cdr3_length: 15; v_call: TRBV9; j_call: TRBJ2-1; cdr3_nt: TGTGCCAGCGCCGGAGGCCGGGGGGCCTACAATGAGCAGTTCTTC; cdr3_aa: CASAGGRGAYNEQFF
clone_size: NA; d_call: NA; cdr3_length: 12; v_call: TRBV3-1; j_call: TRBJ2-3; cdr3_nt: TGTGCCAGCAGCCAAGAGGGGGATACGCAGTATTTT; cdr3_aa: CASSQEGDTQYF
clone_size: NA; d_call: NA; cdr3_length: 13; v_call: TRBV7-6; j_call: TRBJ2-2; cdr3_nt: TGTGCCAGCAGCGCAGGGAGGACCGGGGAGCTGTTTTTT; cdr3_aa: CASSAGRTGELFF
clone_size: few; d_call: NA; cdr3_length: 14; v_call: TRBV6-2/TRBV6-3; j_call: TRBJ2-3; cdr3_nt: TGTGCCAGCAGCGGGGAGGGGGCCAGCGATACGCAGTATTTT; cdr3_aa: CASSGEGASDTQYF
clone_size: NA; d_call: TRBD1; cdr3_length: 15; v_call: TRBV2; j_call: TRBJ2-1; cdr3_nt: TGTGCCAGCAGTCCCGGGACAGGGGGCATCGGTGAGCAGTTCTTC; cdr3_aa: CASSPGTGGIGEQFF